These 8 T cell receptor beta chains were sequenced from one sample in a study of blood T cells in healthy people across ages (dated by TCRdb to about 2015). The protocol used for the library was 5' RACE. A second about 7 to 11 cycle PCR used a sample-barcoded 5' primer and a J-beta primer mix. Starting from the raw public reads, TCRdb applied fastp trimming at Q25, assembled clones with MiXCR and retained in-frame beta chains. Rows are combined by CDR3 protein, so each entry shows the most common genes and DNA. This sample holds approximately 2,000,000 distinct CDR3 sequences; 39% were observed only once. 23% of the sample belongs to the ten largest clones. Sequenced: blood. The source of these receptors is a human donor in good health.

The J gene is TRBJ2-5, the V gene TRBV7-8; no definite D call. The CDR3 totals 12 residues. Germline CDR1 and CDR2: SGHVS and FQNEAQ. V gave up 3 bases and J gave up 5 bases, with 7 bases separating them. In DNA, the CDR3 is TGTGCCAGCAGCTTTCAGGTCGAGACCCAGTACTTC. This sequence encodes CASSFQVETQYF.

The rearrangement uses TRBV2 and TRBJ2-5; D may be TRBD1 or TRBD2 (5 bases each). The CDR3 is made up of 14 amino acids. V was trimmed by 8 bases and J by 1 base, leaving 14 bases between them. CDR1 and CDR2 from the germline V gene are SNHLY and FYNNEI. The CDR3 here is CASAGTNLQETQYF. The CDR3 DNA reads TGTGCCAGCGCAGGGACGAACCTCCAAGAGACCCAGTACTTC.

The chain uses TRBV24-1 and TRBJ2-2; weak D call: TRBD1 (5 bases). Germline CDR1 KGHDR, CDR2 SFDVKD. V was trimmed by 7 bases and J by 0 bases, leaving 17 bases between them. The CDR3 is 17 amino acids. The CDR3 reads CATRVGVRRSNTGELFF. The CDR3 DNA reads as TGTGCCACCAGGGTAGGGGTTAGAAGGTCGAACACCGGGGAGCTGTTTTTT.

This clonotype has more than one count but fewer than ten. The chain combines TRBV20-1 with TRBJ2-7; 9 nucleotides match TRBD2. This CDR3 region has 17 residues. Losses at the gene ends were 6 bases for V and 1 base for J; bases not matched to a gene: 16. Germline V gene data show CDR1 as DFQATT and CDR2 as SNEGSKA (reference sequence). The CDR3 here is CSAMEGSGGIYSYEQYF. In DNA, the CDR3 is TGCAGTGCCATGGAAGGCAGCGGGGGGATCTATTCCTACGAGCAGTACTTC.

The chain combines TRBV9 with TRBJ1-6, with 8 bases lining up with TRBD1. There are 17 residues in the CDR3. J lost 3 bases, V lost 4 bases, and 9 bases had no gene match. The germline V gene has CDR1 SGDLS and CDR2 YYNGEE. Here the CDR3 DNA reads TGTGCCAGCAGCCAAACCGGAGACAGGGGCTATAATTCACCCCTCCACTTT. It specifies CASSQTGDRGYNSPLHF.

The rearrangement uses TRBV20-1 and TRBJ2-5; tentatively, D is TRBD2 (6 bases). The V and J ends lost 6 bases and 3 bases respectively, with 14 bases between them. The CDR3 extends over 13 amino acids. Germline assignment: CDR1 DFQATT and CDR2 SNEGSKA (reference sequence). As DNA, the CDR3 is TGCAGTGCCTCTCCCGGGAGTAAAGAGACCCAGTACTTC. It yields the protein CSASPGSKETQYF.

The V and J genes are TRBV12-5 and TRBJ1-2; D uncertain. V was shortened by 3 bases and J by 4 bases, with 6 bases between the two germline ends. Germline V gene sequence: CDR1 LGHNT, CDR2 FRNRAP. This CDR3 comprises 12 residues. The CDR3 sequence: CASGLGLYGYTF. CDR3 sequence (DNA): TGTGCTAGTGGTTTAGGGCTCTATGGCTACACCTTC.

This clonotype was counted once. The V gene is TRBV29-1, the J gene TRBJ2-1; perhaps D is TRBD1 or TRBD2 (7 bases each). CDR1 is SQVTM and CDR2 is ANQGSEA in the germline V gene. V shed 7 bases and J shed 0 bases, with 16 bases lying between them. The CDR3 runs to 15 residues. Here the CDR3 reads CSALTGTTSYNEQFF. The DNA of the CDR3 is TGCAGCGCCCTGACAGGGACTACCTCCTACAATGAGCAGTTCTTC.